These 21 T cell receptor beta chains originate from one sample sequenced in a study of T cells after yellow fever vaccination. MiXCR, applied by TCRdb to the 5' RACE reads, yields one record per CDR3 protein. This sample has 500,000 to 650,000 distinct CDR3 sequences, with roughly 12% found just once. The specimen was PBMCs, collected on the day of the yellow fever booster vaccination. The receptors here all came from a man between 25 and 39 years old who received the YFV17D yellow fever vaccine.

This clonotype was found a few times. The gene calls are TRBV12-3 or TRBV12-4 and TRBJ2-2, with 11 bases that match TRBD2. The CDR3 extends over 20 amino acids. V dropped 5 bases and J dropped 4; count of bases not matched to a gene: 18. The CDR3 nucleotides read TGTGCCAGCAGTCAGACGGGGGTGGTACTAGCGGGAGAAAGCACCGGGGAGCTGTTTTTT. Translated: CASSQTGVVLAGESTGELFF.

This clonotype has just a few counts. This chain connects TRBV7-2 to TRBJ2-5; D is possibly TRBD2 (5 bases). This CDR3 has 13 amino acids. V shed 3 bases and J shed 7 bases, with 12 bases lying between them. CDR1 and CDR2 (germline): SGHTA, FQGNSA. The CDR3 sequence is CASSFSGPGTQYF. In DNA form, the CDR3 reads TGTGCCAGCAGCTTCAGCGGTCCTGGGACCCAGTACTTC.

V usage is TRBV18 and J usage is TRBJ2-4, with 8 bases aligning to TRBD2. V lost 2 bases, J lost 0 bases, and 6 bases stayed unmatched. Germline V gene data show CDR1 as KGHSH and CDR2 as LQKENI. The CDR3 loop spans 17 amino acids. CDR3 sequence (DNA): TGTGCCAGCTCACCAGGGACTAGAGCGCTAGCCAAAAACATTCAGTACTTC. It translates to CASSPGTRALAKNIQYF. Full variable domain (outside the CDR3, taken from reference TRBV18 and TRBJ2-4): NAGVMQNPRHLVRRRGQEARLRCSPMKGHSHVYWYRQLPEEGLKFMVYLQKENIIDESGMPKERFSAEFPKEGPSILRIQQVVRGDSAAYFCASSPGTRALAKNIQYFGAGTRLSVL.

The rearrangement joins TRBV7-7 to TRBJ2-3, with TRBD2 matching 9 bases. Per germline, CDR1 SSHAT and CDR2 FNYEAQ (reference sequence). Trimming cost V 5 bases and J 6 bases; bases outside gene matches: 9. The CDR3 length is 15 residues. The CDR3 spells CASSLSPAGGDTQYF. The DNA of the CDR3 is TGTGCCAGCAGCCTATCTCCCGCGGGAGGGGATACGCAGTATTTT.

This clonotype was observed a handful of times. The rearrangement uses TRBV7-9 and TRBJ2-1; 13 positions agree with TRBD2. CDR1 is SEHNR, CDR2 FQNEAQ, per germline (reference sequence). This CDR3 comprises 13 residues. J was trimmed by 15 bases and V by 5 bases; bases with no gene match: 7. CDR3: CASSRGLAGDGFF. For the CDR3, the DNA is TGTGCCAGCAGCCGCGGACTAGCGGGAGACGGGTTCTTC.

This clonotype appeared many times. The V and J genes are TRBV5-1 and TRBJ2-7; TRBD1 or TRBD2 may be the D gene (5 bases each). This CDR3 has 14 amino acids. From germline, CDR1 is SGHRS and CDR2 YFSETQ. V lost 3 bases to trimming and J lost 3 bases, with 13 bases between them. The CDR3 protein is CASSSGTENYEQYF. CDR3 nucleotides: TGCGCCAGCAGCTCCGGGACGGAGAACTACGAGCAGTACTTC.

In this sample, this clonotype turned up a few times. V usage is TRBV4-3 and J usage is TRBJ2-2, with D unresolved. Trimming left V 3 bases short and J 1 base short, with 15 bases between. CDR3 length: 17 residues. The germline V gene encodes CDR1 LGHNA and CDR2 YSLEER. The CDR3 region is CASSHSVPKRNTGELFF. The CDR3 coding sequence is TGCGCCAGCAGCCACTCCGTACCGAAGAGGAACACCGGGGAGCTGTTTTTT.

This chain connects TRBV7-9 to TRBJ2-2; D is unresolved. V was trimmed by 7 bases and J by 4 bases, leaving 13 bases between them. The CDR3 runs to 14 residues. Germline V lookup: CDR1 SEHNR, CDR2 FQNEAQ (reference sequence). CDR3 coding DNA: TGTGCCAGCAAACGCACCGAGTCCACCGGGGAGCTGTTTTTT. It specifies CASKRTESTGELFF.

In its sample, this clonotype was seen a few times. The CDR3 is CASSFPGEGEQYF. DNA for the CDR3: TGTGCCAGCAGCTTTCCGGGAGAAGGGGAGCAGTACTTC. The J gene is TRBJ2-7, the V gene TRBV5-5; D is possibly TRBD2 (6 bases). Germline V gene data show CDR1 as SGHKS and CDR2 as YYEKEE (reference sequence). The CDR3 runs to 13 residues. The ends were cut back, 2 bases at V and 7 bases at J, with 13 bases in the middle.

Comments on this clonotype: Sequence at one end of the junction differs from germline and may be a read error. The rearrangement links TRBV28 to TRBJ1-2; 7 bases are shared with TRBD1. This CDR3 has 17 residues. The V gene's germline CDR1 is MDHEN and CDR2 SYDVKM. The CDR3 loop is CPSNILGTAGPHYGYTF. In DNA, the CDR3 is TGTCCCAGCAATATACTAGGGACAGCGGGGCCCCACTATGGCTACACCTTC.

The rearrangement links TRBV20-1 to TRBJ2-5; TRBD1 aligns across 7 bases. V dropped 3 bases and J dropped 2; count of bases not matched to a gene: 9. Germline-derived CDR1 and CDR2 are DFQATT and SNEGSKA (reference sequence). This CDR3 is built from 15 residues. CDR3 DNA sequence: TGCAGTGCTAGGGGCCACCGGGACAGTCAAGAGACCCAGTACTTC. Translating gives CSARGHRDSQETQYF.

At least ten counts were recorded for this clonotype. The chain has TRBV20-1 and TRBJ2-3; 8 bases line up with TRBD1. The CDR3 loop spans 14 amino acids. V lost 5 bases and J lost 0; bases outside the gene matches: 4. The germline CDR1 and CDR2 sequences are DFQATT and SNEGSKA (reference sequence). The CDR3 is CSASGTGSTDTQYF. In DNA, the CDR3 is TGCAGTGCTTCCGGGACAGGTAGCACAGATACGCAGTATTTT.

V and J are TRBV6-1 and TRBJ2-4, with 10 nucleotides matching TRBD1. CDR3 length: 13 residues. Germline assignment: CDR1 MNHNS and CDR2 SASEGT. The ends lost 8 bases at V and 8 bases at J; junction bases unmatched: 6. The CDR3 is CASRDRGRDIQYF. The CDR3 region has the DNA TGTGCCAGCCGGGACAGGGGTCGGGACATTCAGTACTTC.

This clonotype has at least ten counts. The genes are TRBV4-3 and TRBJ2-7; possible D gene TRBD1, 7 bases. V lost 4 bases and J 5 bases, leaving 12 bases between the germline ends. Germline assignment: CDR1 LGHNA and CDR2 YSLEER. The CDR3 is 13 residues long. The CDR3 loop reads CASSPQGEDEQYF. The CDR3 nucleotides are TGCGCCAGCAGCCCTCAGGGGGAGGACGAGCAGTACTTC.

The chain links TRBV20-1 to TRBJ2-7; TRBD2 agrees at 12 bases. CDR1 DFQATT and CDR2 SNEGSKA come from the germline V gene (reference sequence). The CDR3 runs to 15 residues. V was clipped by 3 bases and J by 6 bases; unmatched bases: 9. The CDR3 loop reads CSASNGLAGRGEQYF. The CDR3 DNA sequence: TGCAGTGCTAGTAACGGACTAGCGGGACGGGGCGAGCAGTACTTC.

CDR3 amino acids: CSAAPLADQETQYF. CDR3 in DNA: TGCAGTGCCGCCCCTCTAGCGGACCAAGAGACCCAGTACTTC. This sequence joins TRBV20-1 and TRBJ2-5; 7 bases are shared with TRBD2. The CDR3 has 14 amino acids. J lost 0 bases, V lost 6 bases, and 7 bases had no gene match. Germline CDR1 reads DFQATT; CDR2 reads SNEGSKA (reference sequence).

The chain links TRBV28 to TRBJ2-1; D ambiguous. In germline, CDR1 is MDHEN, CDR2 SYDVKM. The CDR3 totals 15 residues. Trimming shortened V by 2 bases and J by 2 bases, and 10 bases separated the two germline ends. CDR3 loop: CASSLPGTTYNEQFF. In nucleotides, the CDR3 is TGTGCCAGCAGTTTACCGGGTACCACCTACAATGAGCAGTTCTTC.

A few counts support this clonotype. V gene TRBV20-1 combines with J gene TRBJ1-1; tentative D call: TRBD1 (5 bases). The CDR3 runs to 14 residues. The V end lost 0 bases, the J end lost 1 base, and 9 bases lay between the germline ends. Germline V gene sequence: CDR1 DFQATT, CDR2 SNEGSKA (reference sequence). CDR3 sequence (DNA): TGCAGTGCTAGAGAGGGGGTGGCGAACACTGAAGCTTTCTTT. Translation: CSAREGVANTEAFF.

This CDR3 is CATSDGQGSEQFF. The CDR3 DNA reads TGTGCCACCAGTGATGGACAGGGCAGTGAGCAGTTCTTC. This chain links TRBV24-1 with TRBJ2-1, with TRBD1 matching over 8 bases. Trimming took 3 bases from V and 9 from J; bases not matched to a gene: 3. This CDR3 region has 13 residues. Germline CDR1 KGHDR, CDR2 SFDVKD.

This clonotype was observed a few times. The chain joins TRBV29-1 to TRBJ2-1; perhaps TRBD1 as D (6 bases). V lost 4 bases and J 4 bases, leaving 11 bases between the germline ends. The CDR3 spans 13 residues. CDR1 is SQVTM, CDR2 ANQGSEA, per germline. In nucleotides, the CDR3 is TGCAGCGTTGTGGGGGCGAGTTACAATGAGCAGTTCTTC. It encodes CSVVGASYNEQFF.

The gene calls are TRBV6-2 or TRBV6-3 and TRBJ2-2, with TRBD1 matching over 11 bases. V lost 11 bases to trimming and J lost 6 bases; unmatched junction nucleotides: 5. The CDR3 loop spans 13 amino acids. Germline V gene data show CDR1 as MNHEY and CDR2 as SVGEGT. DNA of the CDR3: TGTGCCGGGAAGGGACAGGGGGCCGGGGAGCTGTTTTTT. This translates into CAGKGQGAGELFF.